This TCR beta chain was captured in a study of blood T cell repertoires in COVID-19. Enrollees, about 18 to 89 years old, lived in 24 US areas. Allocation to cohorts depended on clinical history reported by the participants. Trimming removed 2 bases from V and 6 bases from J, with 11 bases in between. This CDR3 comprises 14 residues. Germline lookup yields CDR1 SGHTA and CDR2 FQGNSA. Study processing details: From reference gene primer amplification, estimates of nucleated cell counts were derived. Libraries were prepared by immunoSEQ multiplex PCR; TCRdb keeps only in-frame clonotypes and omits some of them. V and J calls and clone size are as listed in that table; D and trimming were resolved from the DNA. The table records under 300,000 clones, about 91% of them present only once.

The sequence derives from a middle-aged woman with acute COVID-19. The rearrangement uses TRBV7-2 and TRBJ2-1; D not resolved. The specimen sequenced was PBMCs or T cells enriched from blood (not recorded which). The CDR3, as DNA: TGTGCCAGCAGCTTATCTTTTATGTTCAATGAGCAGTTCTTC. Residues: CASSLSFMFNEQFF.